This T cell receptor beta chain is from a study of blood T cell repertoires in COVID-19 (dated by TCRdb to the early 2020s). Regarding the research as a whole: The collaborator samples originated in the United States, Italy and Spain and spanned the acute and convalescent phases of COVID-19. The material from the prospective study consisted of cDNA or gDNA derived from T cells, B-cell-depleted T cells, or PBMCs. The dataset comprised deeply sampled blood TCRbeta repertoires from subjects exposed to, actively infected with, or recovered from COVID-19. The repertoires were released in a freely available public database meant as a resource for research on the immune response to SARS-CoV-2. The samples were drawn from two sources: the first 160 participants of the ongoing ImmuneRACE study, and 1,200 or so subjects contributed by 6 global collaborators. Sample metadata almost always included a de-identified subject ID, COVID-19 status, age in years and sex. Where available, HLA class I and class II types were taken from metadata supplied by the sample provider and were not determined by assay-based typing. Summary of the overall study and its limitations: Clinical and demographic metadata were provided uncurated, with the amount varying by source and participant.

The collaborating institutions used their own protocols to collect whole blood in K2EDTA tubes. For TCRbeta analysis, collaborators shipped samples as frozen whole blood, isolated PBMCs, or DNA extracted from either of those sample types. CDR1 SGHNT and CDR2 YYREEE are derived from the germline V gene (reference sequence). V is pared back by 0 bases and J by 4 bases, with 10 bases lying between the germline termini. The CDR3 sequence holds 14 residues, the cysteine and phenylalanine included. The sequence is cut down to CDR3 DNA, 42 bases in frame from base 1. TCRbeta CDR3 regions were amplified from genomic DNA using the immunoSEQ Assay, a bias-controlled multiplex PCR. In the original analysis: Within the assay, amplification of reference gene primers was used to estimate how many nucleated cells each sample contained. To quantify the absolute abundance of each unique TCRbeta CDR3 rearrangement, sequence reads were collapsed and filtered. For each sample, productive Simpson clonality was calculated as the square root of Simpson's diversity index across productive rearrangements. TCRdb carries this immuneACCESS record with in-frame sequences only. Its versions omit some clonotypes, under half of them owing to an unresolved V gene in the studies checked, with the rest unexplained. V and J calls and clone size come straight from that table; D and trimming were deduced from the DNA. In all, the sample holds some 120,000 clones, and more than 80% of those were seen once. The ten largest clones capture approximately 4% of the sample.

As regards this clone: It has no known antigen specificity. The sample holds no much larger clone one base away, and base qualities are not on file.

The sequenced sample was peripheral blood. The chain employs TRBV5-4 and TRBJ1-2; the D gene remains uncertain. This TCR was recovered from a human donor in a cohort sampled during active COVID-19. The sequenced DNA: TGTGCCAGCAGCTTGGGGCGGGGTTCCTATGGCTACACCTTC. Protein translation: CASSLGRGSYGYTF.